Below, 20 T cell receptor beta chains from the same sample are listed, as sequenced in a study of metastatic and nonmetastatic thyroid tumors. Every patient was untreated before thyroid surgery. TCRdb re-analyzed the PCR reads through MiXCR. The sample carries some 7,800 clones, around 33% recorded once. Sequenced sample: tumor tissue. Receptor source: a female donor with papillary thyroid cancer or a benign thyroid nodule (not recorded which). Some clones in this sample may be carry-over from other donors' samples.

This clone was observed a handful of times. The rearrangement links TRBV9 to TRBJ2-1, with a possible D match to TRBD1 (5 bases). CDR1 SGDLS and CDR2 YYNGEE come from the germline V gene. This CDR3 has 12 residues. V was trimmed by 3 bases and J by 4 bases, leaving 5 bases between them. The CDR3 DNA sequence: TGTGCCAGCAGCGGACAGTACAATGAGCAGTTCTTC. It specifies CASSGQYNEQFF.

The chain carries TRBV27 and TRBJ1-3; D call uncertain. Germline CDR1 is MNHEY and CDR2 is SMNVEV (reference sequence). This CDR3 is built from 14 residues. Trimming removed 4 bases from V and 4 bases from J, with 11 bases in between. Here the CDR3 DNA reads TGTGCCAGCAGTTCATGGACGTCCGGAAACACCATATATTTT. Its protein is CASSSWTSGNTIYF.

By share of the sample, this clone is medium-sized (0.01 to 0.1%). The J gene is TRBJ2-1, the V gene TRBV15; 7 bases align to TRBD1. The CDR3 loop spans 15 amino acids. Trimming at V came to 5 bases and at J to 3 bases, leaving 7 bases not matched to a gene. The V gene's germline CDR1 is LNHNV and CDR2 YYDKDF (reference sequence). CDR3 bases: TGTGCCACCAGCCGTGACAGGGAGTTCTACAATGAGCAGTTCTTC. Its translation: CATSRDREFYNEQFF.

CDR3 DNA sequence: TGTGCCAGCAGCTTATCTGGGGGCTCGGTGGGGAATTCACCCCTCCACTTT. This encodes CASSLSGGSVGNSPLHF. This rearrangement joins TRBV11-1 to TRBJ1-6, with a possible D match to TRBD1 (6 bases). CDR1 is SGHAT and CDR2 is FQDESV in the germline V gene (reference sequence). With 2 bases removed from V and 7 bases from J, the gap between germline ends came to 18 bases. The CDR3 runs 17 residues.

Here the CDR3 DNA reads TGTGCCAGTAGTATTCAGGGGGAGCTGTCAGATACGCAGTATTTT. Translated: CASSIQGELSDTQYF. This chain connects TRBV19 to TRBJ2-3, with 7 bases lining up with TRBD1. CDR3 length: 15 residues. V was pared by 3 bases and J by 4 bases, with 7 bases of the junction left unmatched. CDR1 and CDR2 (germline): LNHDA, SQIVND (reference sequence).

The CDR3 is CASSPPKSGRSYEQYF. The DNA of the CDR3 is TGTGCCAGCTCACCACCGAAGAGCGGGAGGTCCTACGAGCAGTACTTC. J is TRBJ2-7 and V is TRBV18; 9 positions agree with TRBD2. The ends lost 0 bases at V and 1 base at J; junction bases unmatched: 4. The V gene's germline CDR1 is KGHSH and CDR2 LQKENI. There are 16 residues in the CDR3.

Many counts were recorded for this clone. The rearrangement uses TRBV6-2 or TRBV6-3 and TRBJ2-7, with unresolved D. CDR3 length: 14 amino acids. The germline CDR1 and CDR2 sequences are MNHEY and SVGEGT. Trimming pared 1 base from V and 5 bases from J, leaving 12 bases between. CDR3 amino acids: CASSYFGWKDEQYF. The CDR3 nucleotides are TGTGCCAGCAGTTACTTTGGGTGGAAGGACGAGCAGTACTTC.

In its sample, this clone was seen a few times. The chain employs TRBV6-1 and TRBJ1-1; D might be TRBD1 (5 bases). Germline V CDR1 and CDR2: MNHNS, SASEGT. CDR3 size: 13 residues. V was trimmed by 8 bases and J by 0 bases, leaving 10 bases between them. In nucleotides, the CDR3 is TGTGCCAGCGGGGGGACGGTGAACACTGAAGCTTTCTTT. Its translation: CASGGTVNTEAFF.

This clone is labeled as medium-sized. This rearrangement joins TRBV25-1 to TRBJ2-1; D gene uncertain. Trimming took 1 base from V and 10 from J, leaving 11 bases between them. The CDR3 is 13 residues long. Per the germline V gene, CDR1 is MGHDK and CDR2 is SYGVNS. The CDR3 DNA is TGTGCCAGCAGTGAATCCGACTTTGGCGAGCAGTTCTTC. It yields the protein CASSESDFGEQFF. Supplemented by reference TRBV25-1 and TRBJ2-1, the full variable domain reads EADIYQTPRYLVIGTGKKITLECSQTMGHDKMYWYQQDPGMELHLIHYSYGVNSTEKGDLSSESTVSRIRTEHFPLTLESARPSHTSQYLCASSESDFGEQFFGPGTRLTVL.

By frequency in the sample, this clone is medium-sized. The genes are TRBV2 and TRBJ2-5, with 9 bases that match TRBD2. In germline, CDR1 is SNHLY, CDR2 FYNNEI. CDR3 length equals 19 residues. J was trimmed by 4 bases and V by 1 base; bases with no gene match: 16. The CDR3 sequence: CASSEDYGGRAGYRETQYF. DNA for the CDR3: TGTGCCAGCAGTGAAGACTATGGCGGGAGGGCCGGGTATCGAGAGACCCAGTACTTC.

The rearrangement joins TRBV12-3 or TRBV12-4 to TRBJ1-6; D not resolved. This CDR3 contains 12 residues. V lost 3 bases to trimming and J lost 9 bases, with 6 bases between them. CDR3 sequence reads: CASSFRGSPLHF. In DNA, the CDR3 is TGTGCCAGCAGTTTTCGGGGTTCACCCCTCCACTTT.

Ten or more counts support this clone. A read error may explain this, as a much larger clone is one base away. The chain recombines TRBV27 with TRBJ1-6; TRBD1 might be the D (5 bases). The CDR3 is 16 residues long. Germline CDR1 is MNHEY and CDR2 is SMNVEV (reference sequence). V was pared by 4 bases and J by 5 bases, with 15 bases between. The CDR3 loop reads CASSSRAGYHNSPLHF. The CDR3 DNA follows: TGTGCCAGCAGTTCAAGGGCAGGGTACCATAATTCACCCCTCCACTTT.

This clone is classed as medium-sized. The chain is built from TRBV12-3 or TRBV12-4 and TRBJ2-7; 12 bases map to TRBD1. This CDR3 is built from 15 residues. With 2 bases clipped from V and 2 bases from J, the junction kept 1 base outside the gene matches. The CDR3: CASSLRDRGPYEQYF. The CDR3 DNA follows: TGTGCCAGCAGTTTAAGGGACAGGGGGCCCTACGAGCAGTACTTC.

The V call is TRBV19, the J call TRBJ1-6; D remains ambiguous. Trimming removed 10 bases from V and 7 bases from J, with 14 bases in between. The germline CDR1 and CDR2 sequences are LNHDA and SQIVND (reference sequence). This CDR3 has 13 amino acids. The DNA of the CDR3 is TGTGCCACCAGCCCTAGTACCAATTCACCCCTCCACTTT. This codes for CATSPSTNSPLHF.

This clone was recorded only once. The rearrangement uses TRBV11-3 and TRBJ2-3; 7 positions agree with TRBD1. The V and J ends lost 5 bases and 2 bases, in that order; junction bases with no gene match: 7. Germline CDR1 SGHNT, CDR2 YENEEA. This CDR3 spans 15 amino acids. The CDR3 nucleotides are TGTGCCAGCAGCCGAATGACAGGGAACACAGATACGCAGTATTTT. This translates into CASSRMTGNTDTQYF.

The V and J genes are TRBV6-1 and TRBJ2-7; TRBD2 might be the D (5 bases). Germline CDR1 and CDR2: MNHNS and SASEGT. The V end lost 2 bases, the J end lost 0 bases, and 8 bases lay between the germline ends. The CDR3 length is 14 residues. Here the CDR3 DNA reads TGTGCCAGCAGTGAATTGAGGGTCTCCTACGAGCAGTACTTC. This translates into CASSELRVSYEQYF.

This clone was observed a few times. The V gene is TRBV10-3, the J gene TRBJ2-3; 7 nucleotides match TRBD2. The CDR3 covers 15 residues. Losses at the gene ends were 7 bases for V and 0 bases for J; bases not matched to a gene: 7. Germline CDR1 and CDR2: ENHRY and SYGVKD. The CDR3 is CAITAGVGSTDTQYF. In nucleotides, the CDR3 is TGTGCCATCACCGCGGGAGTCGGCAGCACAGATACGCAGTATTTT.

This rearrangement joins TRBV6-1 to TRBJ1-6; the match to TRBD1 covers 11 bases. The CDR3 runs 14 residues. J was trimmed by 10 bases and V by 7 bases; bases with no gene match: 6. Germline-derived CDR1 and CDR2 are MNHNS and SASEGT. Here the CDR3 DNA reads TGTGCCAGCACAGGACAGGGGGCTCAGTCACCCCTCCACTTT. As protein: CASTGQGAQSPLHF.

In this sample, this clone turned up a few times. V gene TRBV28 combines with J gene TRBJ2-1, with 11 nucleotides matching TRBD2. The CDR3 runs to 15 residues. V lost 5 bases and J lost 5; bases outside the gene matches: 5. Germline values: CDR1 MDHEN, CDR2 SYDVKM. CDR3 residues: CASSRTSGRDNEQFF. The CDR3 nucleotides read TGTGCCAGCAGTCGAACTAGCGGGAGAGACAATGAGCAGTTCTTC.

This clone was found a few times. The V and J genes are TRBV19 and TRBJ2-7; unclear D gene. CDR3 size: 13 residues. Germline V CDR1 and CDR2: LNHDA, SQIVND (reference sequence). Trimming removed 6 bases at V and 6 bases at J, with 15 bases between. The CDR3 loop reads CASRETLWGEQYF. CDR3 nucleotide sequence: TGTGCCAGTAGGGAGACTCTGTGGGGCGAGCAGTACTTC.